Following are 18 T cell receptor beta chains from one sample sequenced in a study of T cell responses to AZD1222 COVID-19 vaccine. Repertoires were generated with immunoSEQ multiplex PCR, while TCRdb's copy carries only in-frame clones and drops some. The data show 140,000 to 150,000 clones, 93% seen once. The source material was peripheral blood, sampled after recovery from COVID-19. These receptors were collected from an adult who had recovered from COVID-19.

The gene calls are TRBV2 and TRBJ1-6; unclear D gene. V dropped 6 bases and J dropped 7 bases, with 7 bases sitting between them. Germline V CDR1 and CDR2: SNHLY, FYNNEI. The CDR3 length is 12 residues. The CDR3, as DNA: TGTGCCAGCAGCTTACACAATTCACCCCTCCACTTT. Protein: CASSLHNSPLHF. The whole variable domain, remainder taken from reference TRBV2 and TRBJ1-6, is EPEVTQTPSHQVTQMGQEVILRCVPISNHLYFYWYRQILGQKVEFLVSFYNNEISEKSEIFDDQFSVERPDGSNFTLKIRSTKLEDSAMYFCASSLHNSPLHFGNGTRLTVT.

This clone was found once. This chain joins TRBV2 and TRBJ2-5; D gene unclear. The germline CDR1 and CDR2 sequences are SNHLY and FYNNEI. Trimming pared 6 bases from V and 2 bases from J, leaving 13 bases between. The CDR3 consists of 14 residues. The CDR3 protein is CASSAFPDQETQYF. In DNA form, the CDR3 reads TGTGCCAGCAGCGCCTTCCCCGATCAAGAGACCCAGTACTTC.

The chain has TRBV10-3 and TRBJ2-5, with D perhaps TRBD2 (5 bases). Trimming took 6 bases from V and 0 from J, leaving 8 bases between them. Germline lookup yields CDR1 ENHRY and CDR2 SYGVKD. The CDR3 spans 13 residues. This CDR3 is CAIRPGNQETQYF. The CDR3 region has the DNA TGTGCCATCAGACCGGGAAACCAAGAGACCCAGTACTTC.

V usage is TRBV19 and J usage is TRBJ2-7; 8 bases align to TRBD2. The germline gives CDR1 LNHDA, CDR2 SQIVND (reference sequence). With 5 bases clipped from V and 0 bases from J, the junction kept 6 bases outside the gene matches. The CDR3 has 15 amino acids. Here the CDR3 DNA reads TGTGCCAGTAGTTCCGTAGCGGGACACTCCTACGAGCAGTACTTC. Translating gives CASSSVAGHSYEQYF.

The chain's CDR3 is CASSLRKSGELFF. DNA for the CDR3: TGTGCCAGCAGCTTAAGGAAATCCGGGGAGCTGTTTTTT. The chain uses TRBV11-3 and TRBJ2-2; D not certain. V gave up 2 bases and J gave up 6 bases, with 7 bases separating them. The germline V gene has CDR1 SGHNT and CDR2 YENEEA. The CDR3 sequence is 13 residues long.

CDR3 DNA: TGTGCCAGCAGCTTAAGCGGGAGTCCCCAGACCCAGTACTTC. This translates into CASSLSGSPQTQYF. The chain has TRBV7-8 and TRBJ2-5, with 8 bases matching TRBD2. Germline assignment: CDR1 SGHVS and CDR2 FQNEAQ. This CDR3 spans 14 amino acids. V shed 2 bases and J 6 bases; nucleotides not matched to a gene: 5.

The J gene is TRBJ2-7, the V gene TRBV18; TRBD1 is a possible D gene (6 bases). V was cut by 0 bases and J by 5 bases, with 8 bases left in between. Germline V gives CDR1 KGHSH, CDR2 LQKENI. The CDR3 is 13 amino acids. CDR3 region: CASSPPNRDEQYF. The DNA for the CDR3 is TGTGCCAGCTCACCACCGAACAGGGACGAGCAGTACTTC.

Written as DNA, the CDR3 is TGTGCCAGCAGCCCAGGGACAGGAAGGACCGGGGAGCTGTTTTTT. It encodes CASSPGTGRTGELFF. The chain employs TRBV3-1 (or the pseudogene TRBV3-2) and TRBJ2-2; TRBD1 agrees at 8 bases. J gave up 5 bases and V 4 bases, and 6 bases lay outside the gene matches. The CDR3 is made up of 15 amino acids. Per the germline V gene, CDR1 is LGHDT and CDR2 is YNNKEL (reference sequence).

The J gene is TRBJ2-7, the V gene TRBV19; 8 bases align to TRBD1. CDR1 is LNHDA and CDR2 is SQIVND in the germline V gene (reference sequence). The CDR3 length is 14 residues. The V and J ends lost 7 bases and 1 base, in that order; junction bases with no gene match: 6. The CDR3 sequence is CASKLTGGSYEQYF. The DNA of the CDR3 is TGTGCCAGTAAACTCACAGGGGGATCCTACGAGCAGTACTTC.

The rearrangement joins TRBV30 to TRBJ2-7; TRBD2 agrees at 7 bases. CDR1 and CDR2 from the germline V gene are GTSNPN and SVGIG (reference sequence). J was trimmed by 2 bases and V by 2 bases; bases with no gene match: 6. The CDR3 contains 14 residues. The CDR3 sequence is CAWSSGKGTYEQYF. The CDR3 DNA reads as TGTGCCTGGAGTAGCGGGAAGGGAACCTACGAGCAGTACTTC.

The CDR3, as DNA: TGCGCCAGCAGCCAAGCCAAGGCGGGAGGGCCGGACGAGCAGTACTTC. Amino acids: CASSQAKAGGPDEQYF. The chain recombines TRBV4-1 with TRBJ2-7; 9 bases are a match to TRBD2. Germline CDR1 MGHRA, CDR2 YSYEKL. The CDR3 is 16 residues long. V was pared by 1 base and J by 5 bases, with 9 bases of the junction left unmatched.

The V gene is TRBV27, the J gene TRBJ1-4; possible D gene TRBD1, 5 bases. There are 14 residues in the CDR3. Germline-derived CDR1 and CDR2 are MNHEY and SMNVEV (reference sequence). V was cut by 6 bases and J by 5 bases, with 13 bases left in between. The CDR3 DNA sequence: TGTGCCAGCAGACGAGGGACCAAGAATGAAAAACTGTTTTTT. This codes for CASRRGTKNEKLFF.

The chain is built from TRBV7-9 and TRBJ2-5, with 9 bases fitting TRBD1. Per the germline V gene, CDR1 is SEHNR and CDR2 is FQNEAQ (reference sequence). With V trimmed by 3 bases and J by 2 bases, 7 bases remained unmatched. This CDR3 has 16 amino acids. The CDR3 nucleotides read TGTGCCAGCAGCTTGACCCGGGACAGGGATCAAGAGACCCAGTACTTC. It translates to CASSLTRDRDQETQYF.

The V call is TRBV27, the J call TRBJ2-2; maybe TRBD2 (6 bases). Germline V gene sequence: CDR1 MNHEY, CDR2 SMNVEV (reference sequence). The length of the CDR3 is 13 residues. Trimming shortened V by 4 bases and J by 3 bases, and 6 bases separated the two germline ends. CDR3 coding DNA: TGTGCCAGCAGTTGGGGGGACACCGGGGAGCTGTTTTTT. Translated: CASSWGDTGELFF.

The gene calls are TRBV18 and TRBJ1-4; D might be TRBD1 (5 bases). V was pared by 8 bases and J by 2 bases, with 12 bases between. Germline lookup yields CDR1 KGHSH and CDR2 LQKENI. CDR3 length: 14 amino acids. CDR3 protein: CASARGSTNEKLFF. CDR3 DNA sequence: TGTGCCAGCGCCCGGGGGTCGACTAATGAAAAACTGTTTTTT.

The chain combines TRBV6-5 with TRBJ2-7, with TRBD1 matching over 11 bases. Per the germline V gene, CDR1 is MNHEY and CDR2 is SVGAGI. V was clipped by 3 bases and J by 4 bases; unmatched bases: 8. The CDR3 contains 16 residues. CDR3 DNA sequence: TGTGCCAGCAGTTATTCCGGGACAGGGGGAGGATACGAGCAGTACTTC. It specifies CASSYSGTGGGYEQYF.

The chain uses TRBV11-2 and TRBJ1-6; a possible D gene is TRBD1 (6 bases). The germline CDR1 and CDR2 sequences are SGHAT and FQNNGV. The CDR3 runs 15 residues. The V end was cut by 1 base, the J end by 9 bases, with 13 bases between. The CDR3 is CASSLGGGRGSPLHF. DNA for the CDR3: TGTGCCAGCAGCTTAGGAGGGGGTCGTGGTTCACCCCTCCACTTT.

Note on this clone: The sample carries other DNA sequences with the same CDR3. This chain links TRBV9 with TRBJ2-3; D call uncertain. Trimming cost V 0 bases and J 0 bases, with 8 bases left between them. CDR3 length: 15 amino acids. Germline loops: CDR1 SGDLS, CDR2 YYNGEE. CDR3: CASSVGVGSTDTQYF. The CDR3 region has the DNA TGTGCCAGCAGCGTAGGGGTCGGGAGCACAGATACGCAGTATTTT.